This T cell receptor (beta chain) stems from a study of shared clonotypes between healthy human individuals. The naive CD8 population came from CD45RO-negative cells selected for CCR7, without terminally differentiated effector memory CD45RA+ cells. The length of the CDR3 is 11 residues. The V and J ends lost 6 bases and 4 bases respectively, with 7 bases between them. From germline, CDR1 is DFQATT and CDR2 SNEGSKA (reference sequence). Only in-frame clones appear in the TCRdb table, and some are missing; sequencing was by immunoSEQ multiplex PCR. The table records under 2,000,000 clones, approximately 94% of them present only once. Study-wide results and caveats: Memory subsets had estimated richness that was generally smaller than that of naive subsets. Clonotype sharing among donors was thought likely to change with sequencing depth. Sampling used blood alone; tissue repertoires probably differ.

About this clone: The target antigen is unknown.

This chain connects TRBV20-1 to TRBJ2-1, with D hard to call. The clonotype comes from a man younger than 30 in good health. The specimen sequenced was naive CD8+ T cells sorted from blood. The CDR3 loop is CSAGTYNEQFF. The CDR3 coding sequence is TGCAGTGCGGGTACTTACAATGAGCAGTTCTTC.